This entry describes one TCR beta chain. Its specificity is unknown. The data belong to a study of Ad26.COV2.S vaccination and SARS-CoV-2 variants. Study-wide results and limits: Vaccinees displayed broader spike-specific TCR repertoires than placebo recipients. Assessments of TCR breadth and depth may have underestimated the total T cell responses. Spike-specific responses of CD8+ and CD4+ T cells were reported to display substantial breadth after vaccination.

Repertoires were generated with immunoSEQ multiplex PCR, while TCRdb's copy carries only in-frame clones and drops some. The table records around 86,000 clones, 82% of them present only once. This CDR3 has 16 residues. Per the germline V gene, CDR1 is SGHVS and CDR2 is FQNEAQ. Trimming removed 5 bases from V and 7 bases from J; junction bases left unmatched: 7. Specimen: peripheral blood, collected after recovery from COVID-19. The chain joins TRBV7-8 to TRBJ2-1; 14 positions match TRBD2. This receptor was taken from a human donor who had recovered from COVID-19. CDR3 DNA sequence: TGTGCCAGCAGCCCAGGGACTAGCGGGAGAGTAAATGAGCAGTTCTTC. Amino acid sequence: CASSPGTSGRVNEQFF.